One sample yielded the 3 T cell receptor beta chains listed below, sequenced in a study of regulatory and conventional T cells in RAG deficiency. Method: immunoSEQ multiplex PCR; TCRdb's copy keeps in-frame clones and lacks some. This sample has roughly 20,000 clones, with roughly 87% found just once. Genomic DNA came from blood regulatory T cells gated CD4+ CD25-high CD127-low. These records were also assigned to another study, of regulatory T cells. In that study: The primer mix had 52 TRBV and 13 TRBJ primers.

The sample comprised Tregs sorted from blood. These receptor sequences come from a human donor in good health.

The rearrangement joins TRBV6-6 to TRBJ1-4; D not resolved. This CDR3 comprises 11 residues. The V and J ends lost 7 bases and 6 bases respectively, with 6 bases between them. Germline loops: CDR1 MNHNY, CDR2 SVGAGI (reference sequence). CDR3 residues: CASITDEKLFF. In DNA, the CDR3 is TGTGCCAGCATCACAGATGAAAAACTGTTTTTT.

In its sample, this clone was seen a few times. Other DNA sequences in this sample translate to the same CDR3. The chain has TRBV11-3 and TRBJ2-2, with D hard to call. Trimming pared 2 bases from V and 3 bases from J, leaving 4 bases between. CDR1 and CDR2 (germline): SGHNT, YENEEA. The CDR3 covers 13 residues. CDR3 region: CASSLSHTGELFF. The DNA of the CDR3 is TGTGCCAGCAGCTTATCTCACACCGGGGAGCTGTTTTTT.

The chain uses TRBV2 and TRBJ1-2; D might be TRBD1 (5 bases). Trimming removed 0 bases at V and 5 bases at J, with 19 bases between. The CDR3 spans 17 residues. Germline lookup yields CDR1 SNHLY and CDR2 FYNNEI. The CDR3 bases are TGTGCCAGCAGTGAAGCATTTGGGGGAAAAAGAATATATGGCTACACCTTC. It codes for CASSEAFGGKRIYGYTF. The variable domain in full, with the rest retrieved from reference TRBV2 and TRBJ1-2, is EPEVTQTPSHQVTQMGQEVILRCVPISNHLYFYWYRQILGQKVEFLVSFYNNEISEKSEIFDDQFSVERPDGSNFTLKIRSTKLEDSAMYFCASSEAFGGKRIYGYTFGSGTRLTVV.